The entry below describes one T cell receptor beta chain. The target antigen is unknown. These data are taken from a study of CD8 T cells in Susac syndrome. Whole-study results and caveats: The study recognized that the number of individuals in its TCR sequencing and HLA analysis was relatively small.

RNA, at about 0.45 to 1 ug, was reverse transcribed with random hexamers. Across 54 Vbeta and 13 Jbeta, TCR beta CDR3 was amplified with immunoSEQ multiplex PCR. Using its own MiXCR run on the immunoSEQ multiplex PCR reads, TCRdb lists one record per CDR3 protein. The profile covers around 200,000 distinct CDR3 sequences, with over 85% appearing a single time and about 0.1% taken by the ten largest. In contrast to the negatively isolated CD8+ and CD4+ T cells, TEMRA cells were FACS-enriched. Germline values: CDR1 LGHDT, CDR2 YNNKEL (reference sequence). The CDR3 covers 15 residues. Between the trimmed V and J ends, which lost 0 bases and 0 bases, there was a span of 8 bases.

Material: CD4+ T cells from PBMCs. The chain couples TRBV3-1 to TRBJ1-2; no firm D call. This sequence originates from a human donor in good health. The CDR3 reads CASSQDGPPNYGYTF. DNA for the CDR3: TGTGCCAGCAGCCAAGATGGACCGCCTAACTATGGCTACACCTTC. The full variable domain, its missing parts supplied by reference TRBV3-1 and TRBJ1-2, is DTAVSQTPKYLVTQMGNDKSIKCEQNLGHDTMYWYKQDSKKFLKIMFSYNNKELIINETVPNRFSPKSPDKAHLNLHINSLELGDSAVYFCASSQDGPPNYGYTFGSGTRLTVV.